This T cell receptor (beta chain) was identified during a study of neurological immune-mediated disorders. This clonotype appeared many times. Synthesis of cDNA was carried out by template-switch 5'RACE. The reaction used 10-nucleotide random UMIs. Every sequencing run generated over 180 million TCR-beta sequences from 15-18 subjects. A single record per CDR3 protein comes from TCRdb applying MiXCR to the 5' RACE reads. The sample records some 60,000 distinct CDR3 sequences, about 10% being singletons. Time point in this sample: longitudinal time-point 2. The study drew its healthy controls from blood bank volunteers in Maryland, USA. PBMCs stored at -80 C, numbering 2 million, were the origin of the unsorted libraries. J lost 7 bases, V lost 6 bases, and 7 bases had no gene match. The CDR3 has 13 amino acids. Germline loops: CDR1 MNHEY, CDR2 SMNVEV (reference sequence).

Sequencing used PBMCs. This TCR came from a man aged 25-45 years in good health. The V and J genes are TRBV27 and TRBJ1-2; 8 bases align to TRBD1. DNA for the CDR3: TGTGCCAGCAGAGAGACAGGGGTGGTTGGCTACACCTTC. Translated: CASRETGVVGYTF.